This T cell receptor (beta chain) was obtained from a study of blood T cell repertoires in COVID-19. This clone was counted between two and nine times. TCRdb's copy holds only in-frame clones and misses some; the assay was immunoSEQ multiplex PCR. The table has approximately 200,000 clones, 85% to 90% seen once. The germline V and J ends were trimmed by 6 bases and 7 bases, with 21 bases remaining between them. The germline gives CDR1 MGHDK, CDR2 SYGVNS. The CDR3 is 15 amino acids. The clonotype was recovered from a man aged 60-69 years who had recovered from COVID-19. The chain is built from TRBV25-1 and TRBJ1-2; D might be TRBD1 (6 bases). The specimen was peripheral blood. CDR3 DNA sequence: TGTGCCAGCAGCAGACCCGGGACACCTGGGGGTGGCTACACCTTC. Translation gives CASSRPGTPGGGYTF.